These 17 T cell receptor beta chains were sequenced from one sample in a study of blood T cell repertoires in COVID-19. TCRdb keeps only in-frame clones here, not all; method: immunoSEQ multiplex PCR. The sample holds 100,000 to 150,000 clones; around 64% are singletons and the top ten take around 0.9%. The sequenced sample consisted of peripheral blood. All receptors come from a human donor with acute or convalescent COVID-19. The donor label of this sample is uncertain.

This rearrangement joins TRBV29-1 to TRBJ2-3; 9 nucleotides line up with TRBD1. The germline V gene has CDR1 SQVTM and CDR2 ANQGSEA. Trimming cost V 4 bases and J 3 bases; bases outside gene matches: 11. The CDR3 is made up of 16 amino acids. The DNA for the CDR3 is TGCAGCGTTGTTTTGAAAGGGGACAGGGTGACAGATACGCAGTATTTT. Encoded protein: CSVVLKGDRVTDTQYF.

This clone was recorded many times. The V gene is TRBV5-1, the J gene TRBJ2-5; D gene unclear. The V and J ends lost 1 base and 5 bases respectively, with 18 bases between them. CDR1 and CDR2 (germline): SGHRS, YFSETQ. The CDR3 is 16 residues long. The CDR3 sequence: CASSLPRVVFQETQYF. The CDR3 DNA reads as TGCGCCAGCAGCTTGCCCCGGGTGGTGTTCCAGGAGACCCAGTACTTC.

This clone has at least ten counts. This chain connects TRBV6-4 to TRBJ2-1, with 8 nucleotides matching TRBD2. Unmatched junction bases numbered 5, after V lost 0 bases and J lost 4 bases. CDR1 is MRHNA and CDR2 is SNTAGT in the germline V gene. The CDR3 is made up of 16 amino acids. The CDR3 coding sequence is TGTGCCAGCAGTGACTCCAGCGGGGGTGAATACAATGAGCAGTTCTTC. This encodes CASSDSSGGEYNEQFF.

The rearrangement uses TRBV11-3 and TRBJ1-3; D not certain. V was pared by 4 bases and J by 8 bases, with 12 bases between. The germline V gene has CDR1 SGHNT and CDR2 YENEEA. CDR3 size: 13 residues. Here the CDR3 reads CASSYRFGDTIYF. Written as DNA, the CDR3 is TGTGCCAGCAGCTACAGATTCGGGGACACCATATATTTT.

V and J are TRBV4-1 and TRBJ2-1, with a tentative D call TRBD1 (6 bases). Per germline, CDR1 MGHRA and CDR2 YSYEKL. V lost 0 bases and J 8 bases, leaving 11 bases between the germline ends. The CDR3 loop spans 14 amino acids. CDR3 amino acids: CASSQERQVYEQFF. The CDR3, as DNA: TGCGCCAGCAGCCAAGAGCGACAGGTCTATGAGCAGTTCTTC.

V gene TRBV2 combines with J gene TRBJ2-3, with 8 positions matching TRBD1. The CDR3 is 14 amino acids. V was clipped by 4 bases and J by 1 base; unmatched bases: 1. The V gene's germline CDR1 is SNHLY and CDR2 FYNNEI. Here the CDR3 DNA reads TGTGCCAGCAGTGTGGGACAGGGCACAGATACGCAGTATTTT. Translated, it gives CASSVGQGTDTQYF. Full variable domain (outside the CDR3, taken from reference TRBV2 and TRBJ2-3): EPEVTQTPSHQVTQMGQEVILRCVPISNHLYFYWYRQILGQKVEFLVSFYNNEISEKSEIFDDQFSVERPDGSNFTLKIRSTKLEDSAMYFCASSVGQGTDTQYFGPGTRLTVL.

This chain links TRBV2 with TRBJ1-1, with TRBD1 matching over 7 bases. The germline V gene encodes CDR1 SNHLY and CDR2 FYNNEI. This CDR3 comprises 14 residues. Germline trimming cut 5 bases from V and 3 bases from J; bases unmatched to any gene: 6. CDR3 residues: CASSSRGWDTEAFF. CDR3 nucleotide sequence: TGTGCCAGCAGTTCCAGGGGGTGGGACACTGAAGCTTTCTTT. Full variable domain (rest looked up from reference TRBV2 and TRBJ1-1): EPEVTQTPSHQVTQMGQEVILRCVPISNHLYFYWYRQILGQKVEFLVSFYNNEISEKSEIFDDQFSVERPDGSNFTLKIRSTKLEDSAMYFCASSSRGWDTEAFFGQGTRLTVV.

J is TRBJ1-2 and V is TRBV28; no clear D gene. The CDR3 totals 15 residues. Trimming removed 9 bases from V and 0 bases from J, with 17 bases in between. Germline V gene sequence: CDR1 MDHEN, CDR2 SYDVKM. CDR3 nucleotides: TGTGCCAGTTCCTTAAGCGGGCCCTCTAACTATGGCTACACCTTC. It specifies CASSLSGPSNYGYTF.

The CDR3 spells CASSLDIFYEQYF. In DNA, the CDR3 is TGTGCCAGCAGCTTGGACATTTTCTACGAGCAGTACTTC. J is TRBJ2-7 and V is TRBV5-6; D not certain. The CDR3 is 13 amino acids. Trimming removed 0 bases at V and 3 bases at J, with 7 bases between. Germline CDR1 reads SGHDT; CDR2 reads YYEEEE. The variable domain in full, with the rest retrieved from reference TRBV5-6 and TRBJ2-7, is DAGVTQSPTHLIKTRGQQVTLRCSPKSGHDTVSWYQQALGQGPQFIFQYYEEEERQRGNFPDRFSGHQFPNYSSELNVNALLLGDSALYLCASSLDIFYEQYFGPGTRLTVT.

V usage is TRBV7-9 and J usage is TRBJ2-7; a weak D match, TRBD1 (6 bases). Germline V gene sequence: CDR1 SEHNR, CDR2 FQNEAQ (reference sequence). The V end lost 3 bases, the J end lost 6 bases, and 18 bases lay between the germline ends. This CDR3 is built from 15 residues. CDR3 residues: CASSFDRPFNSEQYF. The CDR3 DNA sequence: TGTGCCAGCAGCTTCGACAGGCCCTTTAACTCCGAGCAGTACTTC.

The rearrangement joins TRBV9 to TRBJ2-7; D possibly corresponds to TRBD1 (5 bases). CDR3 length equals 14 residues. CDR1 and CDR2 from the germline V gene are SGDLS and YYNGEE. Deletions cut 5 bases from V and 0 bases from J, with 12 bases between. In nucleotides, the CDR3 is TGTGCCAGCAGTAGTCGACAGAGCTCCTACGAGCAGTACTTC. This sequence encodes CASSSRQSSYEQYF.

This chain connects TRBV5-6 to TRBJ2-3; 11 nucleotides line up with TRBD2. This CDR3 contains 16 residues. The junction had 3 bases not matched to a gene; V was cut back by 0 bases and J by 3 bases. Germline V gene lookup returns CDR1 SGHDT and CDR2 YYEEEE. This CDR3 reads CASSLVSGGATDTQYF. CDR3 coding DNA: TGTGCCAGCAGCTTGGTTAGCGGGGGGGCAACAGATACGCAGTATTTT. Based on the CDR3 plus reference TRBV5-6 and TRBJ2-3, the full variable domain is DAGVTQSPTHLIKTRGQQVTLRCSPKSGHDTVSWYQQALGQGPQFIFQYYEEEERQRGNFPDRFSGHQFPNYSSELNVNALLLGDSALYLCASSLVSGGATDTQYFGPGTRLTVL.

The chain has TRBV11-2 and TRBJ1-4, with TRBD1 identical over 10 bases. V lost 6 bases, J lost 10 bases, and 11 bases stayed unmatched. This CDR3 is 15 amino acids long. Per germline, CDR1 SGHAT and CDR2 FQNNGV. CDR3 bases: TGTGCCAGCAGTCGAGAAGGGACAGGGGTTGGAAAACTGTTTTTT. This translates into CASSREGTGVGKLFF. Filled out from reference TRBV11-2 and TRBJ1-4, the complete variable domain reads EAGVAQSPRYKIIEKRQSVAFWCNPISGHATLYWYQQILGQGPKLLIQFQNNGVVDDSQLPKDRFSAERLKGVDSTLKIQPAKLEDSAVYLCASSREGTGVGKLFFGSGTQLSVL.

The chain is built from TRBV7-9 and TRBJ1-4; perhaps TRBD1 as D (5 bases). CDR3 length: 15 residues. V lost 0 bases and J 8 bases, leaving 13 bases between the germline ends. Germline CDR1 reads SEHNR; CDR2 reads FQNEAQ (reference sequence). The CDR3 region has the DNA TGTGCCAGCAGCTTAGCTCCAGGGCAGACCGAAAAACTGTTTTTT. Its protein is CASSLAPGQTEKLFF.

The rearrangement links TRBV2 to TRBJ2-1; 9 positions match TRBD2. This CDR3 has 17 residues. Germline CDR1 SNHLY, CDR2 FYNNEI. V was pared by 5 bases and J by 0 bases, with 8 bases of the junction left unmatched. CDR3 nucleotides: TGTGCCAGCAGTTCTTATAGCGGGGGCGTCTCCTACAATGAGCAGTTCTTC. It is translated as CASSSYSGGVSYNEQFF.

The chain uses TRBV6-6 and TRBJ2-5; D gene uncertain. V lost 5 bases and J lost 2, with 3 bases in between. This CDR3 comprises 11 residues. CDR1 MNHNY and CDR2 SVGAGI come from the germline V gene (reference sequence). The CDR3 loop is CASSPQETQYF. As DNA, the CDR3 is TGTGCCAGCAGTCCACAAGAGACCCAGTACTTC.

The chain links TRBV6-1 to TRBJ1-2; D uncertain. The V and J ends lost 2 bases and 5 bases respectively, with 9 bases between them. The CDR3 contains 13 residues. CDR1 is MNHNS, CDR2 SASEGT, per germline. CDR3 sequence reads: CASSEIQSYGYTF. As DNA, the CDR3 is TGTGCCAGCAGTGAAATACAGTCATATGGCTACACCTTC.